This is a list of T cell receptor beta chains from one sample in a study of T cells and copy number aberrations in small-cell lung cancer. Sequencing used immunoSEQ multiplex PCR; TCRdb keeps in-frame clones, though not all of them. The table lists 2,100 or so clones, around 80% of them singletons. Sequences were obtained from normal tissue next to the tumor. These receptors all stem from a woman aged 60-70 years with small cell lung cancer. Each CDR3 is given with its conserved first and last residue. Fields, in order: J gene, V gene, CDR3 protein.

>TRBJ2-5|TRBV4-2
CASNQAGQETQYF
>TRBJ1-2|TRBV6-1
CASSRLGDSLQGYTF
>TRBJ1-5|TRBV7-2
CASSQDILKPQHF
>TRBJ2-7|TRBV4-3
CASSQWDRGTVSYEQYF
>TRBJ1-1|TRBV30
CAWSRNLPEAFF
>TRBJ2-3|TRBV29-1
CSLRQGGTDTQYF
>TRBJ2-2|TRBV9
CASSVAGGDTGELFF
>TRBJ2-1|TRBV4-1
CASSQDSSGNYNEQFF
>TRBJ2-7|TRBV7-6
CASSLGTEFAYEQYF
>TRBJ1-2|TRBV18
CASSPEVQNGYTF
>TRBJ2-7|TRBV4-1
CASSKRTSGGSSYEQYF
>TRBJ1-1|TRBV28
CASYGSMNTEAFF
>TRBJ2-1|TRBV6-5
CASSSRDYSEQFF
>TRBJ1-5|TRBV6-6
CASTPDTSNQPQHF
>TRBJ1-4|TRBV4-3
CASSQSDRGPTNEKLFF
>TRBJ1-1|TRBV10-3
CAISESADTEAFF
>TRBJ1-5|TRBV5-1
CASSPDSLNQPQHF
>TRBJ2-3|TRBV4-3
CASSQDRASGDTQYF
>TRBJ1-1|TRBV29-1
CSAETQNTEAFF
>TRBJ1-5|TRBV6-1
CASRPGNNQPQHF
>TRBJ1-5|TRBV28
CASRSQNSNQPQHF
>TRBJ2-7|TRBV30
CAWSVQVPYEQYF
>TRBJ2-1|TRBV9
CASSASGGELPRGNEQFF
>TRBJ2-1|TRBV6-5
CASSLDRGNEQFF
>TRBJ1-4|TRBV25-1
CASSDRGTTNEKLFF
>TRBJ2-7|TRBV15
CATSVGLAYEQYF
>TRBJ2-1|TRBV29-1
CSVEGGTGVYNEQFF
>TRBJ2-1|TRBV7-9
CASSLMGDRRKGDEQFF
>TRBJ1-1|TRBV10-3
CAISNPGQGNTEAFF
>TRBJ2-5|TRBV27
CASSLGVGTQYF
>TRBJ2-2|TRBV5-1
CASSLRQPGDTGELFF
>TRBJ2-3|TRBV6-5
CASSLTQLPDTQYF
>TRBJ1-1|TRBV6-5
CASSSTDGNAEAFF
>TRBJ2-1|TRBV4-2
CASSPNIGHGGNEQFF
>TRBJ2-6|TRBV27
CASRGGGFGANVLTF
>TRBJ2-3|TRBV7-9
CASSSRTGEEDTQYF
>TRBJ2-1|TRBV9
CASSPRDRSYNEQFF
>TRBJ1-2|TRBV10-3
CAIGQDTNYGYTF
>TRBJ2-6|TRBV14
CASSPTGVGANVLTF
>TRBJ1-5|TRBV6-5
CASSYSRVSNQPQHF
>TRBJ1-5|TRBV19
CASSPRPSYSNQPQHF
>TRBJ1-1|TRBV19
CASSIHQKNTEAFF
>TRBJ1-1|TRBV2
CASRAWGGTTEAFF
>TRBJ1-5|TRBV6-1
CASRVTADSNQPQHF
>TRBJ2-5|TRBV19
CASSIHIGGSETQYF
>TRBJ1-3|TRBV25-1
CASGNQGNRNTIYF
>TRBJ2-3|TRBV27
CASSFMDTQYF
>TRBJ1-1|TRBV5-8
CASRTGQVQGREAFF